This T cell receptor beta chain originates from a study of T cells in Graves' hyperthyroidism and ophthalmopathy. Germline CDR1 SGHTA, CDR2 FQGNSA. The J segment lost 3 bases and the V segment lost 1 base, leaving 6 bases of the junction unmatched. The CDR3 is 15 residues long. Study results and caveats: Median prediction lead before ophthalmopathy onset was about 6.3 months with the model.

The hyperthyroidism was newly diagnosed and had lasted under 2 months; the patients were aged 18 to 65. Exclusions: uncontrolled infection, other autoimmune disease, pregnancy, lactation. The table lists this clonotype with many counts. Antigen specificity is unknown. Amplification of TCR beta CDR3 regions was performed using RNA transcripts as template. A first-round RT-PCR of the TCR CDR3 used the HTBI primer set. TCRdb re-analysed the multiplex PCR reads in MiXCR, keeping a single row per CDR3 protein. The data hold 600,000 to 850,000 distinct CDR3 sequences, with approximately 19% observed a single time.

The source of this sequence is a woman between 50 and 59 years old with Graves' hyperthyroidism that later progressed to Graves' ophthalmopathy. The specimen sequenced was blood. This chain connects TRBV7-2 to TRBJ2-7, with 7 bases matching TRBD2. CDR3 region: CASSLEGGGFYEQYF. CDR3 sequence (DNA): TGTGCCAGCAGCTTAGAAGGCGGGGGATTCTACGAGCAGTACTTC.